Below, 10 T cell receptor beta chains from the same sample are listed, as sequenced in a study of T-cell memory formation after mild COVID-19. TCRdb used MiXCR to reprocess the 5' RACE reads, holding one entry per CDR3 protein. This table holds 360,000 or so distinct CDR3 sequences, around 27% found once. Specimen: PBMCs or a T cell subset sorted from them (not recorded which). The receptors shown here come from an adult woman who had mild COVID-19 (a few samples of this study predate the infection). Cell type and time point are not known.

This clonotype was observed a handful of times. V is TRBV20-1 and J is TRBJ2-3, with TRBD1 matching 7 bases. The ends lost 6 bases at V and 0 bases at J; junction bases unmatched: 6. Germline V gene data show CDR1 as DFQATT and CDR2 as SNEGSKA (reference sequence). The CDR3 covers 14 residues. CDR3 DNA: TGCAGTGCCAAAGGGGGCGGGAGCACAGATACGCAGTATTTT. Translation gives CSAKGGGSTDTQYF.

This clonotype has only a few counts. The CDR3 spells CASGGLSPSLAGAYNEQFF. The CDR3, as DNA: TGTGCCAGCGGTGGCCTATCACCGTCACTAGCGGGGGCCTACAATGAGCAGTTCTTC. The chain has TRBV27 and TRBJ2-1; 11 bases are a match to TRBD2. V lost 8 bases and J lost 2; bases outside the gene matches: 17. Germline V gene lookup returns CDR1 MNHEY and CDR2 SMNVEV (reference sequence). The CDR3 runs 19 residues.

V is TRBV18 and J is TRBJ2-3; 14 nucleotides match TRBD2. Germline V gene data show CDR1 as KGHSH and CDR2 as LQKENI. There are 17 residues in the CDR3. J gave up 4 bases and V 5 bases, and 8 bases lay outside the gene matches. CDR3 region: CASSSGLAGASADTQYF. The CDR3 coding sequence is TGTGCCAGCTCATCGGGACTAGCGGGAGCTTCGGCAGATACGCAGTATTTT.

This clonotype was detected a few times. The chain is built from TRBV12-3 or TRBV12-4 and TRBJ2-1; D may be TRBD1 (6 bases). With 6 bases removed from V and 6 bases from J, the gap between germline ends came to 9 bases. The CDR3 totals 12 residues. The CDR3 region has the DNA TGTGCCAGCAGAGGCAGGGGCAATGAGCAGTTCTTC. This translates into CASRGRGNEQFF.

This clonotype has only a few counts. The V and J genes are TRBV30 and TRBJ2-7; TRBD2 matches at 8 bases. Germline CDR1 GTSNPN, CDR2 SVGIG (reference sequence). After removal of 8 bases from V and 0 bases from J, the junction contained 9 bases not matched to a gene. The CDR3 totals 14 residues. CDR3 coding DNA: TGTGCCGTCGCCCCAAGCGGGAGCTCCTACGAGCAGTACTTC. It codes for CAVAPSGSSYEQYF.

The rearrangement uses TRBV24-1 and TRBJ2-3, with 11 bases identical to TRBD2. The V and J ends lost 4 bases and 0 bases, in that order; junction bases with no gene match: 5. The CDR3 totals 17 residues. Germline V gene lookup returns CDR1 KGHDR and CDR2 SFDVKD. This CDR3 reads CATSETSGGPSTDTQYF. CDR3 sequence (DNA): TGTGCCACCAGTGAAACTAGCGGGGGTCCTAGCACAGATACGCAGTATTTT.

J is TRBJ2-7 and V is TRBV5-1; possibly TRBD1 or TRBD2 for D (5 bases each). The CDR3 covers 15 residues. CDR1 is SGHRS, CDR2 YFSETQ, per germline. V lost 1 base and J lost 2, with 13 bases in between. CDR3 region: CASSLYGTATYEQYF. The CDR3 DNA follows: TGCGCCAGCAGCTTGTATGGGACCGCTACCTACGAGCAGTACTTC.

At least ten counts were recorded for this clonotype. The rearrangement links TRBV30 to TRBJ1-1; 9 bases are shared with TRBD1. The V segment lost 2 bases and the J segment 4 bases; nucleotides outside the gene matches: 5. In germline, CDR1 is GTSNPN, CDR2 SVGIG (reference sequence). This CDR3 is 14 amino acids long. Written as DNA, the CDR3 is TGTGCCTGGAGTAAGGACAGGGGTATCACTGAAGCTTTCTTT. Translated: CAWSKDRGITEAFF.

V gene TRBV4-3 combines with J gene TRBJ2-1; D is unclear. Looked up from germline, CDR1 is LGHNA and CDR2 is YSLEER. V was shortened by 1 base and J by 6 bases, with 10 bases between the two germline ends. The CDR3 totals 14 residues. DNA for the CDR3: TGCGCCAGCAGCCAAGGGGAACCTTCCAATGAGCAGTTCTTC. Encoded protein: CASSQGEPSNEQFF.

This clonotype has a handful of counts. The chain is built from TRBV7-9 and TRBJ2-1, with D perhaps assigned TRBD1 or TRBD2 (5 bases each). The CDR3 length is 16 residues. Germline CDR1 SEHNR, CDR2 FQNEAQ (reference sequence). Trimming shortened V by 2 bases and J by 1 base, and 12 bases separated the two germline ends. CDR3 bases: TGTGCCAGCAGCTTACCCCAGGGAGAATCCTACAATGAGCAGTTCTTC. Its protein is CASSLPQGESYNEQFF.